This T cell receptor (beta chain) was sequenced in a study of blood T cell repertoires in COVID-19. Study at large: The study drew acute and convalescent COVID-19 samples from the United States, Italy and Spain. T cells, B-cell-depleted T cells, or PBMCs supplied cDNA or gDNA.

Trimming took off 5 bases at V and 4 bases at J, with 13 bases between the two ends. The CDR3 runs to 14 residues. Germline values: CDR1 PRHDT, CDR2 FYEKMQ (reference sequence). Authors' methods: Reference gene primer amplification in the assay estimated nucleated cell counts. Assay: immunoSEQ multiplex PCR; the TCRdb copy retains only in-frame clones and omits some. Clone size and V and J calls were adopted from that table, with D and trimming inferred from the DNA. The sample contains approximately 240,000 clones, approximately 83% of which appear only once. V gene TRBV13 combines with J gene TRBJ2-3; D is possibly TRBD2 (5 bases). This clonotype originated in a woman aged 25-40 years who had recovered from COVID-19. Source material: peripheral blood. The CDR3 loop reads CASSVSRSADTQYF. As DNA, the CDR3 is TGTGCCAGCAGCGTCTCCCGTAGCGCAGATACGCAGTATTTT.